One and the same sample provided the 7 T cell receptor beta chains below, sequenced in a study of regulatory T cells in long-lasting Graves disease. Both iRepertoire HTBI primers and Arm-PCR of CDR3 regions were used to build the TCR beta libraries. TCRdb called the multiplex PCR reads again in MiXCR, with one record for every CDR3 protein. The table includes roughly 520,000 distinct CDR3 sequences, 12% detected once. Time point specified: newly diagnosed GD, antithyroid drugs for less than 3 months. TCR sequences were obtained from RNA taken from PBMCs. These data were also reused for a study on T cells in Graves' hyperthyroidism and ophthalmopathy.

This sample comprised peripheral blood mononuclear cells (PBMCs), obtained at new diagnosis, from a patient treated with antithyroid drugs. The receptors were sampled from a woman between 25 and 40 years old with Graves disease.

This clonotype has at least ten counts. Written as DNA, the CDR3 is TGTGCCAGCAGCCAAGATCGGATGACAGGCGAGTGGGAGACCCAGTACTTC. Amino acids: CASSQDRMTGEWETQYF. The rearrangement uses TRBV14 and TRBJ2-5, with D possibly TRBD1 on 6 matching bases. Germline assignment: CDR1 SGHDN and CDR2 FVKESK. The CDR3 runs to 17 residues. Trimming removed 0 bases from V and 5 bases from J, with 19 bases in between.

This clonotype was seen many times. This chain connects TRBV7-2 to TRBJ2-2, with TRBD1 matching 7 bases. This CDR3 is 17 amino acids long. V gave up 4 bases and J gave up 0 bases; unmatched junction bases: 8. Germline CDR1 SGHTA, CDR2 FQGNSA. CDR3 bases: TGTGCCAGCAGCTCCGGGGTCGGGACAGCGAACACCGGGGAGCTGTTTTTT. This gives the protein CASSSGVGTANTGELFF.

This clonotype has ten or more counts. The chain combines TRBV29-1 with TRBJ1-1; no definite D call. The CDR3 runs to 11 residues. In germline, CDR1 is SQVTM, CDR2 ANQGSEA. V lost 4 bases and J lost 1, with 4 bases in between. The CDR3 region has the DNA TGCAGCGTTGGTCGGAACACTGAAGCTTTCTTT. Amino acids: CSVGRNTEAFF.

This clonotype has ten or more counts. The chain recombines TRBV29-1 with TRBJ2-1; 11 bases map to TRBD2. The V gene end was trimmed by 6 bases and the J gene end by 7 bases; junction bases not matched to a gene: 2. The germline CDR1 and CDR2 sequences are SQVTM and ANQGSEA. The CDR3 extends over 12 amino acids. In DNA form, the CDR3 reads TGCAGCGTAGTAGCGGGAGGGAATGAGCAGTTCTTC. Its translation: CSVVAGGNEQFF.

Ten or more counts support this clonotype. The chain is built from TRBV15 and TRBJ1-2; no definite D call. Trimming took off 3 bases at V and 4 bases at J, with 18 bases between the two ends. CDR3 size: 16 residues. Per the germline V gene, CDR1 is LNHNV and CDR2 is YYDKDF (reference sequence). In DNA form, the CDR3 reads TGTGCCACCAGCAGGAAATACGACCGACATAGCTATGGCTACACCTTC. Its translation: CATSRKYDRHSYGYTF. The whole variable domain, filled in from reference TRBV15 and TRBJ1-2, reads DAMVIQNPRYQVTQFGKPVTLSCSQTLNHNVMYWYQQKSSQAPKLLFHYYDKDFNNEADTPDNFQSRRPNTSFCFLDIRSPGLGDTAMYLCATSRKYDRHSYGYTFGSGTRLTVV.

At least ten counts were recorded for this clonotype. The gene calls are TRBV10-3 and TRBJ2-5; 13 bases agree with TRBD2. The CDR3 sequence is 15 residues long. Germline V lookup: CDR1 ENHRY, CDR2 SYGVKD. V was clipped by 8 bases and J by 4 bases; unmatched bases: 7. This CDR3 reads CAIGGLAGVSETQYF. The CDR3 DNA is TGTGCCATCGGCGGACTAGCGGGAGTGTCAGAGACCCAGTACTTC.

This clonotype came up many times. The CDR3 loop is CATAGSLGANVLTF. For the CDR3, the DNA is TGTGCCACCGCCGGGAGCCTCGGGGCCAACGTCCTGACTTTC. The chain carries TRBV24-1 and TRBJ2-6, with D tentatively TRBD2 (6 bases). V shed 9 bases and J shed 4 bases, with 12 bases lying between them. The germline V gene has CDR1 KGHDR and CDR2 SFDVKD. The CDR3 totals 14 residues.